Sequencing of this T cell receptor beta chain was carried out in a study of blood T cell repertoires in COVID-19. Study-wide context: Samples of COVID-19 (acute and convalescent) were obtained from the United States, Italy and Spain. PBMCs, B-cell-depleted T cells, or T cells were the source of the cDNA or gDNA that made up the material.

The CDR3 is 14 amino acids. In germline, CDR1 is ENHRY, CDR2 SYGVKD. V shed 6 bases, J shed 1 base, and the junction held 4 bases outside the gene matches. Original processing notes: Using reference gene primer amplification, nucleated cell counts were estimated. Profiled with immunoSEQ multiplex PCR; TCRdb holds only in-frame clones, not every one. The V and J calls and clone size are taken from that table; D and trimming were inferred from the DNA. Of about 260,000 clones in the sample, around nine tenths were seen once. This clonotype originated in a woman aged 70 to 79 with COVID-19, enrolled during active disease. The genes are TRBV10-3 and TRBJ1-1; TRBD1 aligns across 8 bases. Sequencing used peripheral blood. CDR3 nucleotides: TGTGCCATCAGGGAGGACAGGGCGAACACTGAAGCTTTCTTT. Protein product: CAIREDRANTEAFF.